This T cell receptor beta chain was sequenced for a study of blood T cell repertoires in COVID-19. Looking at the study overall: Material from acute and convalescent COVID-19 was sourced from the United States, Italy and Spain.

V lost 7 bases and J 4 bases, leaving 16 bases between the germline ends. This CDR3 has 14 residues. CDR1 is MDHEN, CDR2 SYDVKM, per germline. Some clones are missing from TCRdb's copy, which holds only in-frame ones; the method was immunoSEQ multiplex PCR. The table lists roughly 69,000 clones, around 76% of them singletons, with under 7% in the top ten. The TCR was taken from a human donor in a cohort sampled during active COVID-19. The rearrangement links TRBV28 to TRBJ1-2, with D possibly being TRBD1 (6 bases). Sequenced input: peripheral blood. The CDR3, as DNA: TGTGCCAGCACAACCTTACAGGGCCTCTATGGCTACACCTTC. Protein: CASTTLQGLYGYTF.